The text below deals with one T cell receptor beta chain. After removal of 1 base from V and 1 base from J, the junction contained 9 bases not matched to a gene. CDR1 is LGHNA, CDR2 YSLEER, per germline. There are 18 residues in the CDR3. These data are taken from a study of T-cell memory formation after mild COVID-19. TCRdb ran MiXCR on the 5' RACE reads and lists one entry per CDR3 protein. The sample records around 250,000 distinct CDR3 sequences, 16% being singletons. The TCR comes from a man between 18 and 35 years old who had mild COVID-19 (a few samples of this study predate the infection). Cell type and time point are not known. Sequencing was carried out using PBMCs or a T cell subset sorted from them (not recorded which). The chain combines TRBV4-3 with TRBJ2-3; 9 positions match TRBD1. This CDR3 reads CASSQAPGRTGGTDTQYF. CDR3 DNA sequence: TGCGCCAGCAGCCAAGCCCCGGGACGGACAGGGGGCACAGATACGCAGTATTTT.